A single sample gave rise to the 20 T cell receptor beta chains below, sequenced in a study of T cell responses to AZD1222 COVID-19 vaccine. Profiling relied on immunoSEQ multiplex PCR, and the TCRdb table lists in-frame clones only, not all of them. The sample records approximately 140,000 clones, 80% to 90% being singletons. The sequencing here drew on peripheral blood, taken on day 0 of AZD1222 vaccination. All receptors derive from an adult in good health.

The table lists this clone with a count of one. The rearrangement joins TRBV7-2 to TRBJ2-3; D is ambiguous. This CDR3 has 15 amino acids. Per germline, CDR1 SGHTA and CDR2 FQGNSA. V was pared by 2 bases and J by 1 base, with 10 bases between. CDR3 loop: CASSLFPRGTDTQYF. In DNA form, the CDR3 reads TGTGCCAGCAGCTTATTCCCACGCGGCACAGATACGCAGTATTTT.

The chain couples TRBV5-4 to TRBJ2-7; 9 bases align to TRBD1. This CDR3 is 14 amino acids long. The germline gives CDR1 SGHNT, CDR2 YYREEE (reference sequence). The J segment lost 3 bases and the V segment lost 4 bases, leaving 5 bases of the junction unmatched. The CDR3 sequence: CASSPGTGFYEQYF. The CDR3 DNA reads as TGTGCCAGCAGCCCCGGGACAGGGTTCTACGAGCAGTACTTC.

The V call is TRBV30, the J call TRBJ2-3, with D possibly TRBD2 on 5 matching bases. The length of the CDR3 is 14 residues. Trimming cost V 4 bases and J 0 bases, with 11 bases left between them. The V gene's germline CDR1 is GTSNPN and CDR2 SVGIG (reference sequence). Written as DNA, the CDR3 is TGTGCCTGGACAACTAGAACTAGCACAGATACGCAGTATTTT. Translated, it gives CAWTTRTSTDTQYF.

The chain is built from TRBV7-2 and TRBJ1-2; 9 bases fit TRBD1. CDR3 length: 16 residues. Germline assignment: CDR1 SGHTA and CDR2 FQGNSA. J was trimmed by 6 bases and V by 2 bases; bases with no gene match: 10. CDR3 amino acids: CASSLIFGQGNDGYTF. The CDR3 nucleotides are TGTGCCAGCAGCTTAATATTTGGACAGGGGAATGATGGCTACACCTTC.

In this sample, this clone turned up a few times. This chain connects TRBV6-1 to TRBJ2-5, with D perhaps TRBD1 or TRBD2 (6 bases each). Trimming shortened V by 2 bases and J by 5 bases, and 15 bases separated the two germline ends. The CDR3 runs 15 residues. Germline loops: CDR1 MNHNS, CDR2 SASEGT. The CDR3: CASSESTGGIETQYF. The CDR3 nucleotides read TGTGCCAGCAGTGAATCGACAGGAGGGATTGAGACCCAGTACTTC.

The chain links TRBV28 to TRBJ1-5; D gene unclear. CDR1 is MDHEN, CDR2 SYDVKM, per germline. V lost 6 bases, J lost 0 bases, and 18 bases lay in between. The CDR3 loop spans 17 amino acids. This CDR3 is CASSPDTPSPSNQPQHF. The DNA for the CDR3 is TGTGCCAGCAGCCCCGATACCCCCTCACCTAGCAATCAGCCCCAGCATTTT. The whole variable domain, filled in from reference TRBV28 and TRBJ1-5, reads DVKVTQSSRYLVKRTGEKVFLECVQDMDHENMFWYRQDPGLGLRLIYFSYDVKMKEKGDIPEGYSVSREKKERFSLILESASTNQTSMYLCASSPDTPSPSNQPQHFGDGTRLSIL.

J is TRBJ1-2 and V is TRBV10-3; D gene uncertain. CDR3 length: 16 residues. Germline V gene sequence: CDR1 ENHRY, CDR2 SYGVKD. V was trimmed by 0 bases and J by 0 bases, leaving 11 bases between them. CDR3 residues: CAISESVFRANYGYTF. CDR3 DNA: TGTGCCATCAGTGAGTCGGTGTTTAGGGCTAACTATGGCTACACCTTC.

The chain is built from TRBV27 and TRBJ2-7; D is uncertain. The V end was cut by 3 bases, the J end by 6 bases, with 9 bases between. Germline values: CDR1 MNHEY, CDR2 SMNVEV (reference sequence). This CDR3 has 12 residues. The CDR3 loop is CASSFPTGEQYF. The CDR3 bases are TGTGCCAGCAGTTTTCCCACGGGCGAGCAGTACTTC.

CDR3 DNA: TGCGCCAGCAGCTATCAGACTAGCGTCACAGATACGCAGTATTTT. Translating it yields CASSYQTSVTDTQYF. V and J are TRBV5-1 and TRBJ2-3, with TRBD2 matching 8 bases. The V segment lost 3 bases and the J segment 2 bases; nucleotides outside the gene matches: 5. The CDR3 has 15 amino acids. Germline lookup yields CDR1 SGHRS and CDR2 YFSETQ.

V and J are TRBV7-9 and TRBJ2-5, with D perhaps being TRBD1 or TRBD2 (5 bases each). CDR3 size: 13 residues. Trimming cost V 7 bases and J 2 bases, with 11 bases left between them. Looked up from germline, CDR1 is SEHNR and CDR2 is FQNEAQ (reference sequence). CDR3 amino acids: CASTPGAQETQYF. CDR3 sequence (DNA): TGTGCCAGCACTCCCGGGGCGCAAGAGACCCAGTACTTC.

This clone was recorded once. The J gene is TRBJ2-7, the V gene TRBV10-3, with a possible D match to TRBD2 (5 bases). The length of the CDR3 is 12 residues. V was trimmed by 2 bases and J by 6 bases, leaving 8 bases between them. The V gene's germline CDR1 is ENHRY and CDR2 SYGVKD. The CDR3 here is CAISEIRGEQYF. CDR3 in DNA: TGTGCCATCAGTGAGATACGGGGCGAGCAGTACTTC.

The genes are TRBV2 and TRBJ1-5, with TRBD1 matching 7 bases. Germline V gene sequence: CDR1 SNHLY, CDR2 FYNNEI. V shed 6 bases, J shed 9 bases, and the junction held 11 bases outside the gene matches. This CDR3 comprises 14 residues. CDR3: CASSGDRARGPQHF. In nucleotides, the CDR3 is TGTGCCAGCAGCGGAGACAGGGCTCGAGGGCCCCAGCATTTT.

The chain uses TRBV20-1 and TRBJ2-1; D is ambiguous. Germline CDR1 and CDR2: DFQATT and SNEGSKA (reference sequence). The V end lost 3 bases, the J end lost 7 bases, and 7 bases lay between the germline ends. This CDR3 is 11 amino acids long. In DNA, the CDR3 is TGCAGTGCTAGGGGTGGGAATGAGCAGTTCTTC. It yields the protein CSARGGNEQFF.

The rearrangement links TRBV21-1 to TRBJ2-5; the tabulated D call, TRBD2, remains unverified against the DNA. TRBV21-1 is given as a pseudogene. The CDR3 sequence is 18 residues long. For the CDR3, the DNA is TGTGCCAGCAGCAAAGCTTGGGGACTAGCGGGTTCGAAAGAGACCCAGTACTTC. It translates to CASSKAWGLAGSKETQYF.

This clone showed up just once. The chain uses TRBV27 and TRBJ2-1; 8 bases align to TRBD2. V lost 6 bases to trimming and J lost 7 bases; unmatched junction nucleotides: 11. CDR1 MNHEY and CDR2 SMNVEV come from the germline V gene (reference sequence). The CDR3 extends over 15 amino acids. CDR3 DNA: TGTGCCAGCAGCCGGGGACTAGGAAACAGAAATGAGCAGTTCTTC. Translated: CASSRGLGNRNEQFF.

This clone was found once. The chain joins TRBV6-1 to TRBJ2-4; TRBD1 matches at 9 bases. The CDR3 contains 15 residues. The V gene's germline CDR1 is MNHNS and CDR2 SASEGT. Trimming removed 2 bases from V and 8 bases from J; junction bases left unmatched: 7. The CDR3 DNA reads TGTGCCAGCAGTGAAATAGGGACAGGGTGGCACATTCAGTACTTC. Translated, it gives CASSEIGTGWHIQYF.

Notes on this clone: A read error may produce the germline difference seen at one junction end. The gene calls are TRBV27 and TRBJ2-4; TRBD2 is a possible D gene (5 bases). Germline V gene lookup returns CDR1 MNHEY and CDR2 SMNVEV (reference sequence). The CDR3 extends over 15 amino acids. This CDR3 reads CASSSAELAKNIQYF. The CDR3 DNA follows: TGTGCCAGCAGTTCCGCAGAGCTAGCCAAGAACATTCAGTACTTC.

This sequence joins TRBV15 and TRBJ1-1; 7 positions match TRBD1. Germline values: CDR1 LNHNV, CDR2 YYDKDF (reference sequence). This CDR3 is 19 amino acids long. After removal of 5 bases from V and 1 base from J, the junction contained 19 bases not matched to a gene. The CDR3 spells CATSPSAPGGHGGNTEAFF. In nucleotides, the CDR3 is TGTGCCACCAGCCCCTCGGCGCCAGGGGGGCATGGCGGGAACACTGAAGCTTTCTTT.

The chain combines TRBV5-1 with TRBJ1-2, with D unclear. The ends were cut back, 0 bases at V and 5 bases at J, with 8 bases in the middle. The CDR3 is made up of 13 amino acids. CDR1 SGHRS and CDR2 YFSETQ come from the germline V gene. CDR3 protein: CASSLADGYGYTF. CDR3 bases: TGCGCCAGCAGCTTGGCCGATGGTTATGGCTACACCTTC.

The chain uses TRBV7-8 and TRBJ2-7; 8 positions match TRBD2. Germline V CDR1 and CDR2: SGHVS, FQNEAQ. The CDR3 totals 16 residues. V lost 1 base, J lost 0 bases, and 5 bases stayed unmatched. In DNA form, the CDR3 reads TGTGCCAGCAGCTTAGGTCGGGGGGGGTTCTCCTACGAGCAGTACTTC. Amino acid sequence: CASSLGRGGFSYEQYF. Full variable domain (rest looked up from reference TRBV7-8 and TRBJ2-7): GAGVSQSPRYKVAKRGQDVALRCDPISGHVSLFWYQQALGQGPEFLTYFQNEAQLDKSGLPSDRFFAERPEGSVSTLKIQRTQQEDSAVYLCASSLGRGGFSYEQYFGPGTRLTVT.